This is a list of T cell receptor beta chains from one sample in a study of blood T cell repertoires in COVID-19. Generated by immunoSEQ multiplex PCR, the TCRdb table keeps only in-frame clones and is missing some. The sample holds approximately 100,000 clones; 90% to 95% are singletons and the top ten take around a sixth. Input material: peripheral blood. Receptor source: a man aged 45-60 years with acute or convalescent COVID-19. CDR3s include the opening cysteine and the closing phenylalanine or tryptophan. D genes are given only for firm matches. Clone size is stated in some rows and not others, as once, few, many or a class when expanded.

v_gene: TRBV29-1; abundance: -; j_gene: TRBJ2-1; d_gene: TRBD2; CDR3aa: CSVKQRGGYNEQFF; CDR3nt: TGCAGCGTTAAACAGCGGGGGGGGTACAATGAGCAGTTCTTC
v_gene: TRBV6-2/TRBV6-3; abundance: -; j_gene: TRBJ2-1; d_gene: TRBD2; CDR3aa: CASSPPGLLNEQFF; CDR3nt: TGTGCCAGCAGTCCCCCGGGACTACTCAATGAGCAGTTCTTC
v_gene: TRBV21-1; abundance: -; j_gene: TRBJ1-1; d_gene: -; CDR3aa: CASTFPAGEAFF; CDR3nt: TGTGCCAGCACCTTCCCGGCGGGGGAAGCTTTCTTT
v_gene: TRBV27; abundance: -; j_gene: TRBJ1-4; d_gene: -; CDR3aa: CASSLMVGEKLFF; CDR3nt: TGTGCCAGCAGTTTAATGGTGGGCGAAAAACTGTTTTTT
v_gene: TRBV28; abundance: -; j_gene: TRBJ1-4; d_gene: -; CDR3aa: CASSTGGATNEKLFF; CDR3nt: TGTGCCAGCAGCACGGGTGGGGCGACTAATGAAAAACTGTTTTTT
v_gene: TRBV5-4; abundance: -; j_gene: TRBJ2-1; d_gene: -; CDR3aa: CASSLQTQVNEQFF; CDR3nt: TGTGCCAGCAGCCTTCAAACACAGGTGAATGAGCAGTTCTTC
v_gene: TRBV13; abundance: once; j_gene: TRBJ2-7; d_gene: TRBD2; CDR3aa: CASSGTSGGDGSYEQYF; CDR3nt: TGTGCCAGCAGCGGAACTAGCGGGGGGGATGGCTCCTACGAGCAGTACTTC
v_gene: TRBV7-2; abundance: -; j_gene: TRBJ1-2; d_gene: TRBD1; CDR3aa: CASSLAPGGGYTF; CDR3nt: TGTGCCAGCAGCTTAGCGCCAGGGGGCGGCTACACCTTC
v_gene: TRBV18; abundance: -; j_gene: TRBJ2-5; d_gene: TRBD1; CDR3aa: CASSGDRQETQYF; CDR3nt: TGTGCCAGCTCGGGGGACAGGCAAGAGACCCAGTACTTC
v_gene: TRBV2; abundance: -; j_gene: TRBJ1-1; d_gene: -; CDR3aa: CASIRESLIYGQRNTEAFF; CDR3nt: TGTGCCAGCATTCGAGAGAGCCTTATTTATGGACAGAGAAACACTGAAGCTTTCTTT
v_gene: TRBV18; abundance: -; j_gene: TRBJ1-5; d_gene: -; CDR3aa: CASSPMAGNQPQHF; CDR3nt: TGTGCCAGCTCACCAATGGCAGGCAATCAGCCCCAGCATTTT
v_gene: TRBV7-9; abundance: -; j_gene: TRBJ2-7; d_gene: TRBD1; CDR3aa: CASSVSTRGLSYEQYF; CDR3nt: TGTGCCAGCAGCGTCTCCACCAGGGGGCTCTCCTACGAGCAGTACTTC
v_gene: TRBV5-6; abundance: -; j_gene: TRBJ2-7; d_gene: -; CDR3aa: CASSLPPGYEQYF; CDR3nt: TGTGCCAGCAGCTTGCCCCCGGGGTACGAGCAGTACTTC
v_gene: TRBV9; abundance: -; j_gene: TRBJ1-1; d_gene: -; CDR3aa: CASSVLKANTEAFF; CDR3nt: TGTGCCAGCAGCGTTTTAAAAGCCAACACTGAAGCTTTCTTT
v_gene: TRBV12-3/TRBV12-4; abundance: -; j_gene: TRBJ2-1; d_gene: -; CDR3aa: CASTSVNEQFF; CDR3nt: TGTGCCAGCACCTCGGTCAATGAGCAGTTCTTC
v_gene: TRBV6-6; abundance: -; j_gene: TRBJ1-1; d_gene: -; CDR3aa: CASSGGLGQGAFF; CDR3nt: TGTGCCAGCAGTGGGGGACTCGGCCAGGGAGCTTTCTTT
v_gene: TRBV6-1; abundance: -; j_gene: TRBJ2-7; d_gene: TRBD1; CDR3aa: CASSVGRTGTGVSYEQYF; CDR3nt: TGTGCCAGCAGTGTCGGCCGGACCGGGACAGGGGTATCCTACGAGCAGTACTTC
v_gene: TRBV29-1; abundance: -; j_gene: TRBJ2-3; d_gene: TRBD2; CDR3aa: CSVWGGSGSTDTQYF; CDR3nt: TGCAGCGTATGGGGAGGGAGTGGGAGCACAGATACGCAGTATTTT
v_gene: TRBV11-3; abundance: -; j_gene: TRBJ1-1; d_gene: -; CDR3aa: CASSLPGNTEAFF; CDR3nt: TGTGCCAGCAGCTTACCGGGGAACACTGAAGCTTTCTTT
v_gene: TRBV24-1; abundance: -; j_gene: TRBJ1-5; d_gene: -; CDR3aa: CATSDPSGWNQPQHF; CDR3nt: TGTGCCACCAGTGATCCCTCGGGTTGGAATCAGCCCCAGCATTTT
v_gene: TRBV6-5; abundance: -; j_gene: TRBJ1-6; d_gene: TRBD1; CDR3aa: CASQTGPGGFSPLHF; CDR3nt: TGTGCCAGTCAGACCGGACCAGGGGGTTTTTCACCCCTCCACTTT
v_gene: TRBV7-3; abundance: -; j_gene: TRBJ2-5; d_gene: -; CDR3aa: CASSLISTETQYF; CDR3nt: TGTGCCAGCAGCTTAATTTCGACTGAGACCCAGTACTTC
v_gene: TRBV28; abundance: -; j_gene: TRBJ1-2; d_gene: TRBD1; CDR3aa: CASSSPGQGNGYTF; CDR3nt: TGTGCCAGCAGTTCCCCCGGACAGGGCAATGGCTACACCTTC
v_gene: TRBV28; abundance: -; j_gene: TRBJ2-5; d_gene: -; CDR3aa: CASSSFGTQETQYF; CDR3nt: TGTGCCAGCAGTTCTTTCGGGACTCAGGAGACCCAGTACTTC
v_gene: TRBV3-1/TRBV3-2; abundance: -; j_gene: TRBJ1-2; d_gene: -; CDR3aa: CASSLRQSLNYGYTF; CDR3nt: TGTGCCAGCAGCCTTCGACAGTCACTCAACTATGGCTACACCTTC
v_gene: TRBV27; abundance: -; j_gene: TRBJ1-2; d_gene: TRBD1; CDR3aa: CASSLTGSKNYGYTF; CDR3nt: TGTGCCAGCAGCCTGACAGGGTCTAAGAACTATGGCTACACCTTC
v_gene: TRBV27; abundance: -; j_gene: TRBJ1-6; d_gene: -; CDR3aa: CASKGLTPYNSPLHF; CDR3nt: TGTGCCAGCAAGGGGCTAACCCCCTATAATTCACCCCTCCACTTT
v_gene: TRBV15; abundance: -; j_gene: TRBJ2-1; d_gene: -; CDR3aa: CATSRERGTHNEQFF; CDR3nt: TGTGCCACCAGCAGAGAACGGGGGACCCACAATGAGCAGTTCTTC